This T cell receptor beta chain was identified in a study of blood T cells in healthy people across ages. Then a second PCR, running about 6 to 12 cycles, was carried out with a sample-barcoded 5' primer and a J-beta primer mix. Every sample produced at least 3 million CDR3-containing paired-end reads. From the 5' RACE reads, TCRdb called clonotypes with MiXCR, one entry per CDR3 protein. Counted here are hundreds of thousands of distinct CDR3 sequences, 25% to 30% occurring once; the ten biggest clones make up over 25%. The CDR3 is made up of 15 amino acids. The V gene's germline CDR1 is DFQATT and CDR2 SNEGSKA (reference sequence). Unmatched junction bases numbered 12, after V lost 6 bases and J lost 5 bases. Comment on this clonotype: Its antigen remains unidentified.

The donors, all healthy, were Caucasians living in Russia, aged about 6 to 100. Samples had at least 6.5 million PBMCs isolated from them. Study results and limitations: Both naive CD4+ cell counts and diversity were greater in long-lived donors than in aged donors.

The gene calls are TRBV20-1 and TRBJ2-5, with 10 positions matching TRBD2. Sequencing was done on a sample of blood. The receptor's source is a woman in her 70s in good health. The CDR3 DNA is TGCAGTGCCCAGCCTAGCGGGAGAGTTGGGGAGACCCAGTACTTC. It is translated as CSAQPSGRVGETQYF.